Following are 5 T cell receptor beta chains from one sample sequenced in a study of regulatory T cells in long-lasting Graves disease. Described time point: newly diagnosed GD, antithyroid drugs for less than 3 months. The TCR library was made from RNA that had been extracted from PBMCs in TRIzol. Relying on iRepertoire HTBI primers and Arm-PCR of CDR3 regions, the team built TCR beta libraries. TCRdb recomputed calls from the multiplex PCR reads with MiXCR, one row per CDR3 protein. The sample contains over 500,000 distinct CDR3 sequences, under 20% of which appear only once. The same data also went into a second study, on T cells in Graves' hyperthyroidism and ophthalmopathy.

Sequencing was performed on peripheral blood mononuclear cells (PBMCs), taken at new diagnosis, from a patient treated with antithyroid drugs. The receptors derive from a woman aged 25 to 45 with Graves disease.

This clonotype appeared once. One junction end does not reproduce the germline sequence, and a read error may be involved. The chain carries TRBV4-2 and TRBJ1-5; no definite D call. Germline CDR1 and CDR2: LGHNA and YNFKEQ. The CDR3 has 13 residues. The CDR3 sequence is CASSQDPTQPRHF. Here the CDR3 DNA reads TGTGCCAGCAGCCAGGACCCCACTCAGCCCCGGCATTTT.

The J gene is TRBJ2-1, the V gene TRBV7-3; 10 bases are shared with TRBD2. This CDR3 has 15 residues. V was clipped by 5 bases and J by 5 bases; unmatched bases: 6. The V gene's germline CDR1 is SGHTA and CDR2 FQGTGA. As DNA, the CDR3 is TGTGCCAGCAGCCCTAATAGCGGGAGGCACAATGAGCAGTTCTTC. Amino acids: CASSPNSGRHNEQFF. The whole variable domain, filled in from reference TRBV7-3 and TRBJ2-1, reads GAGVSQTPSNKVTEKGKYVELRCDPISGHTALYWYRQSLGQGPEFLIYFQGTGAADDSGLPNDRFFAVRPEGSVSTLKIQRTERGDSAVYLCASSPNSGRHNEQFFGPGTRLTVL.

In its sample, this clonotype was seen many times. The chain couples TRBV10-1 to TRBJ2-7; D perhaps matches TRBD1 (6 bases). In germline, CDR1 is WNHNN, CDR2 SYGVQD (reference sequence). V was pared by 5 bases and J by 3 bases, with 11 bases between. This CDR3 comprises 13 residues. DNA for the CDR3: TGCGCCAGCAGTAGACAGGAGAGCTACGAGCAGTACTTC. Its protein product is CASSRQESYEQYF.

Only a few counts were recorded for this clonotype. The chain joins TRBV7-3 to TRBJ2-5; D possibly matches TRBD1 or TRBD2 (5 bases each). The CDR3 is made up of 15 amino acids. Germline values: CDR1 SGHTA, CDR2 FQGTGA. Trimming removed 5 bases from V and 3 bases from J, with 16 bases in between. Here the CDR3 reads CASSPTGTKEETQYF. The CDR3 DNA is TGTGCCAGCAGCCCAACCGGGACGAAAGAAGAGACCCAGTACTTC.

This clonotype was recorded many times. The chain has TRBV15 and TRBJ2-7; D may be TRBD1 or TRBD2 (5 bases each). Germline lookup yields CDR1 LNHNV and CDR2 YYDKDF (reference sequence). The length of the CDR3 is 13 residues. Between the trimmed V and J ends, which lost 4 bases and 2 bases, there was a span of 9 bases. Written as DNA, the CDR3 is TGTGCCACCAGCAAGGGACCTGCCTACGAGCAGTACTTC. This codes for CATSKGPAYEQYF.